Listed here is a single T cell receptor (beta chain). Recruitment covered about two dozen US areas and drew participants whose ages spanned roughly 18 to 100 years. This entry belongs to a study of blood T cell repertoires in COVID-19. At the level of the study: COVID-19 samples from acute and convalescent phases originated in the United States, Italy and Spain. Sample material is recorded as cDNA or gDNA derived from T cells, B-cell-depleted T cells, or PBMCs.

V lost 7 bases to trimming and J lost 2 bases; unmatched junction nucleotides: 8. Germline V gene data show CDR1 as SEHNR and CDR2 as FQNEAQ (reference sequence). This CDR3 is 15 amino acids long. Methods used by the authors: Using reference gene primer amplification, nucleated cell counts were estimated. Using immunoSEQ multiplex PCR, the repertoire was profiled, and TCRdb retains in-frame clones only, with some absent. V and J calls plus clone size are reproduced from that table; the DNA served to infer D and trimming. The sample lists about 160,000 clones, 82% occurring once. The sample comprised PBMCs or T cells enriched from blood (not recorded which). This clonotype was sampled from a man aged 60 to 69 who had recovered from COVID-19. V is TRBV7-9 and J is TRBJ2-3; the match to TRBD1 covers 8 bases. CDR3 region: CASTGGRSYTDTQYF. In DNA, the CDR3 is TGTGCCAGCACAGGGGGCAGATCCTACACAGATACGCAGTATTTT.